This T cell receptor beta chain is drawn from a study of T-cell memory formation after mild COVID-19. TCRdb re-called the 5' RACE reads with MiXCR, one entry per CDR3 protein. The sample lists more than 35,000 distinct CDR3 sequences; about a tenth were seen once. This clonotype was counted a few times. The TCR sequence derives from an adult woman who had mild COVID-19 (a few samples of this study predate the infection). Cell type and time point are not known. Sequencing was performed on PBMCs or a T cell subset sorted from them (not recorded which).

The DNA for the CDR3 is TGTGCCAGCCGGGGTACGTCGGATACGCAGTATTTT. Its translation is CASRGTSDTQYF. J is TRBJ2-3 and V is TRBV6-5; tentatively, D is TRBD2 (5 bases). The V end lost 8 bases, the J end lost 6 bases, and 12 bases lay between the germline ends. From germline, CDR1 is MNHEY and CDR2 SVGAGI. The CDR3 is 12 amino acids.